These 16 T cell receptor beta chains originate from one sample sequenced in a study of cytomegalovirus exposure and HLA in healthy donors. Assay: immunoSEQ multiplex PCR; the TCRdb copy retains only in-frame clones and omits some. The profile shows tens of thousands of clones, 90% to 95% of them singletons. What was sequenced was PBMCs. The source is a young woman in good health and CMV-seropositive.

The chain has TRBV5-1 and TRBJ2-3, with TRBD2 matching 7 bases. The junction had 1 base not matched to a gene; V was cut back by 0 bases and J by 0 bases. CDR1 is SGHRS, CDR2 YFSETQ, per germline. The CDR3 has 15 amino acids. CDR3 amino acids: CASSLVSGSTDTQYF. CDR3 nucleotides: TGCGCCAGCAGCTTGGTTAGCGGGAGCACAGATACGCAGTATTTT.

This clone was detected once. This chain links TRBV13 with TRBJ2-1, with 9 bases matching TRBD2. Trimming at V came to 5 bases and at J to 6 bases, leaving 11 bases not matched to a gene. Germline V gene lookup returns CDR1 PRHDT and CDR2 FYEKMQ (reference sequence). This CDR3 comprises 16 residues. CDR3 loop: CASSDRGTSKSNEQFF. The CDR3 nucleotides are TGTGCCAGCAGCGATCGGGGGACTAGCAAATCCAATGAGCAGTTCTTC.

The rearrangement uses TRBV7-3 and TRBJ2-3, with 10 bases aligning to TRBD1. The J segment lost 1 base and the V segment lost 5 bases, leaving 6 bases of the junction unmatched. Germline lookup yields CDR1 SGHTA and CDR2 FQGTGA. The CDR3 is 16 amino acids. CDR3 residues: CASSLGTGVGTDTQYF. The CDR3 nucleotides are TGTGCCAGCAGCCTCGGGACAGGGGTGGGCACAGATACGCAGTATTTT.

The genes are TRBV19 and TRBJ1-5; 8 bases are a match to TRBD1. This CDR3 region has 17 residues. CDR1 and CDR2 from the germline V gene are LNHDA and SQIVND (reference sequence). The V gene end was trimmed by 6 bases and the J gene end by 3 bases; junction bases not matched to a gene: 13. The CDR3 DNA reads TGTGCCAGTAGCCCACCCCTATACAGGGGGATCAATCAGCCCCAGCATTTT. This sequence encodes CASSPPLYRGINQPQHF.

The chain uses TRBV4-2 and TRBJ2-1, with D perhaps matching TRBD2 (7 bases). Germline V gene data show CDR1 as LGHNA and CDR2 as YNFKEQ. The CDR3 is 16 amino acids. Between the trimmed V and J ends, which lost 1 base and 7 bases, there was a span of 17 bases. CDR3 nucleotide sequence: TGTGCCAGCAGCCAAGGCCGGGGGGCCCCTCGGAATGAGCAGTTCTTC. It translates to CASSQGRGAPRNEQFF.

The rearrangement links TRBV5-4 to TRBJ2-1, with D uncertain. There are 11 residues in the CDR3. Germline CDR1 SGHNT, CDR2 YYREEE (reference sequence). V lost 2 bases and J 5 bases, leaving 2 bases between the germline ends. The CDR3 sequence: CASSFNNEQFF. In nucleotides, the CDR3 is TGTGCCAGCAGCTTTAACAATGAGCAGTTCTTC.

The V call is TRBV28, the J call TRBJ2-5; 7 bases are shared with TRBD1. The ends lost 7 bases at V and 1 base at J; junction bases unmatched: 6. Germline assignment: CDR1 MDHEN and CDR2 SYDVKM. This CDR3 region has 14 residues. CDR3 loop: CASNIQGPQETQYF. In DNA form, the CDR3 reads TGTGCCAGCAATATACAGGGGCCCCAAGAGACCCAGTACTTC.

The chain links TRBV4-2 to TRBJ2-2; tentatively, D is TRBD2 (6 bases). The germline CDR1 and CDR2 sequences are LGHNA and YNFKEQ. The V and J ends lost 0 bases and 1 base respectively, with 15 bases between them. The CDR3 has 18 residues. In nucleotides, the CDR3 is TGTGCCAGCAGCCAAGATGGGCGGAGGGTGAAGAACACCGGGGAGCTGTTTTTT. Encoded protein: CASSQDGRRVKNTGELFF.

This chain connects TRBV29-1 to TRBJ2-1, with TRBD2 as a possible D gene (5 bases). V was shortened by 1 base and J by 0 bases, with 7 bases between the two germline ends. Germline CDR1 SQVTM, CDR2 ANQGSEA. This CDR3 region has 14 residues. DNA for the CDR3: TGCAGCGTTGAAGGAGGGAGCTCCTACAATGAGCAGTTCTTC. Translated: CSVEGGSSYNEQFF.

The CDR3 bases are TGTGCCTGGAGTGCAGACAGGGGGCTCGGTGAAAAACTGTTTTTT. As protein: CAWSADRGLGEKLFF. The gene calls are TRBV30 and TRBJ1-4; 10 positions agree with TRBD1. The junction had 6 bases not matched to a gene; V was cut back by 1 base and J by 7 bases. Germline V gene sequence: CDR1 GTSNPN, CDR2 SVGIG (reference sequence). The CDR3 is made up of 15 amino acids.

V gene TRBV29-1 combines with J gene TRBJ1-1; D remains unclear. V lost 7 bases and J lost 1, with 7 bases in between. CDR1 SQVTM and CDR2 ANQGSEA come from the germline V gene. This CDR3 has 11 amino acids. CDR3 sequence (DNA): TGCAGCGCCGAGGAGAACACTGAAGCTTTCTTT. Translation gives CSAEENTEAFF.

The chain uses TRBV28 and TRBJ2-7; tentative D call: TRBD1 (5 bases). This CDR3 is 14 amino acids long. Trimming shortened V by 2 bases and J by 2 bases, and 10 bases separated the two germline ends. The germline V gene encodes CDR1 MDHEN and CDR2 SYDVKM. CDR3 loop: CASSLRQTTYEQYF. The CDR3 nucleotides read TGTGCCAGCAGTTTAAGACAGACCACCTACGAGCAGTACTTC.

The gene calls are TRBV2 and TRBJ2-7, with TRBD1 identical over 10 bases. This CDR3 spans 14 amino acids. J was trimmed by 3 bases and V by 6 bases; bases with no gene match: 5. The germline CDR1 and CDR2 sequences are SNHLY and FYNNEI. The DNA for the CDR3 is TGTGCCAGCAGCATGGACAGGGGGTACTACGAGCAGTACTTC. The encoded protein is CASSMDRGYYEQYF.

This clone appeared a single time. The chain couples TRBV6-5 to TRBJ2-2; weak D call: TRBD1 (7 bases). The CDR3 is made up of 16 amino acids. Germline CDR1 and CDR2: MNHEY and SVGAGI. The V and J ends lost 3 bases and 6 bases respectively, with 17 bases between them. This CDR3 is CASSYSKPGGSGELFF. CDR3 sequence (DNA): TGTGCCAGCAGTTATTCAAAGCCAGGGGGGTCCGGGGAGCTGTTTTTT.

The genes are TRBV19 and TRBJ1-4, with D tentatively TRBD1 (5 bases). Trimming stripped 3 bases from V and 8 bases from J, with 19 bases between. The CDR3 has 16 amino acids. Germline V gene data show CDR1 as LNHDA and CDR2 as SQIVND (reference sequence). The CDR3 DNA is TGTGCCAGTAGTATTGGTTCGCGGACAATAACAGAAAAACTGTTTTTT. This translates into CASSIGSRTITEKLFF.

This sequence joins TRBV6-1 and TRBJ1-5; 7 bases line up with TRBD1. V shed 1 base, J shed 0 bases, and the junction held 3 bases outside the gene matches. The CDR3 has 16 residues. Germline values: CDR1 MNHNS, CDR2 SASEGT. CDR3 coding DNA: TGTGCCAGCAGTGAAGTTGGGACAGATAGCAATCAGCCCCAGCATTTT. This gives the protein CASSEVGTDSNQPQHF.